The next 17 T cell receptor beta chains were all read from a single sample in a study of T cells in Graves' hyperthyroidism and ophthalmopathy. Regions amplified from RNA transcripts were the TCR beta CDR3 regions. Carried out on the TCR CDR3, a first-round RT-PCR used the HTBI primer set. TCRdb itself ran the multiplex PCR reads through MiXCR, one entry per CDR3 protein. The repertoire holds 410,000 or so distinct CDR3 sequences, with over 12% as singletons. The sample comprised blood. Source of these receptors: a man aged 18-30 years with Graves' ophthalmopathy.

This clonotype has ten or more counts. V usage is TRBV2 and J usage is TRBJ1-2; D possibly corresponds to TRBD1 (5 bases). In germline, CDR1 is SNHLY, CDR2 FYNNEI. V was shortened by 4 bases and J by 5 bases, with 17 bases between the two germline ends. CDR3 length equals 15 residues. CDR3 bases: TGTGCCAGCAGTGCCCAGCAGGGCTGTTGGTATGGCTACACCTTC. This codes for CASSAQQGCWYGYTF.

This clonotype was picked up a small number of times. The chain joins TRBV6-1 to TRBJ2-5; perhaps D is TRBD1 or TRBD2 (5 bases each). V was clipped by 7 bases and J by 5 bases, with 14 bases between them. The CDR3 length is 13 residues. Germline V gene data show CDR1 as MNHNS and CDR2 as SASEGT. CDR3 nucleotide sequence: TGTGCCAGCACCGAGGTCTGGGGGGAGACCCAGTACTTC. This encodes CASTEVWGETQYF.

This clonotype was counted ten times or more. This rearrangement joins TRBV11-2 to TRBJ2-7, with 7 positions matching TRBD1. The junction had 4 bases not matched to a gene; V was cut back by 4 bases and J by 1 base. This CDR3 region has 14 residues. Looked up from germline, CDR1 is SGHAT and CDR2 is FQNNGV. DNA for the CDR3: TGTGCCAGCAGCTCTTGGGACAGATCCTACGAGCAGTACTTC. This translates into CASSSWDRSYEQYF.

This clonotype showed up many times. V is TRBV29-1 and J is TRBJ2-7, with a possible D match to TRBD2 (6 bases). Deletions cut 3 bases from V and 0 bases from J, with 12 bases between. Germline V gene sequence: CDR1 SQVTM, CDR2 ANQGSEA. This CDR3 region has 14 residues. The CDR3 is CSVDHGGTSYEQYF. The CDR3 DNA follows: TGCAGCGTTGATCACGGAGGGACCTCCTACGAGCAGTACTTC.

The J gene is TRBJ1-1, the V gene TRBV7-8; 11 bases agree with TRBD1. The CDR3 is 17 amino acids. The J segment lost 3 bases and the V segment lost 3 bases, leaving 9 bases of the junction unmatched. Per the germline V gene, CDR1 is SGHVS and CDR2 is FQNEAQ. The DNA of the CDR3 is TGTGCCAGCAGCTTCCCAAGGACAGGGGGCGCGGACACTGAAGCTTTCTTT. It yields the protein CASSFPRTGGADTEAFF.

This clonotype was recorded a few times. This sequence joins TRBV3-1 and TRBJ2-2; maybe TRBD2 (5 bases). The CDR3 sequence is 17 residues long. Trimming took off 6 bases at V and 6 bases at J, with 23 bases between the two ends. Germline CDR1 is LGHDT and CDR2 is YNNKEL (reference sequence). CDR3 sequence reads: CASSYQTGIGGAGELFF. The CDR3 DNA reads TGTGCCAGCAGTTATCAGACGGGGATAGGAGGCGCCGGGGAGCTGTTTTTT. The whole variable domain, filled in from reference TRBV3-1 and TRBJ2-2, reads DTAVSQTPKYLVTQMGNDKSIKCEQNLGHDTMYWYKQDSKKFLKIMFSYNNKELIINETVPNRFSPKSPDKAHLNLHINSLELGDSAVYFCASSYQTGIGGAGELFFGEGSRLTVL.

The gene calls are TRBV6-1 and TRBJ2-3; D is perhaps TRBD1 or TRBD2 (5 bases each). Trimming stripped 6 bases from V and 2 bases from J, with 27 bases between. There are 19 residues in the CDR3. Germline-derived CDR1 and CDR2 are MNHNS and SASEGT. For the CDR3, the DNA is TGTGCCAGCAGCGATAACGGGATAGGGGATGGGGATATCACAGATACGCAGTATTTT. This gives the protein CASSDNGIGDGDITDTQYF.

The V call is TRBV6-2 or TRBV6-3, the J call TRBJ2-7; no reliable D call. Germline assignment: CDR1 MNHEY and CDR2 SVGEGT. V dropped 5 bases and J dropped 5 bases, with 13 bases sitting between them. This CDR3 has 13 residues. The CDR3: CASSTGWSNEQYF. CDR3 nucleotides: TGTGCCAGCAGTACCGGGTGGAGCAACGAGCAGTACTTC.

V usage is TRBV29-1 and J usage is TRBJ1-2, with D perhaps matching TRBD1 (5 bases). The germline V gene encodes CDR1 SQVTM and CDR2 ANQGSEA. V was clipped by 3 bases and J by 6 bases, with 14 bases between them. The CDR3 runs 13 residues. The CDR3 spells CSVDLGDLNGYTF. CDR3 coding DNA: TGCAGCGTTGATTTGGGGGACCTTAATGGCTACACCTTC.

The chain links TRBV4-1 to TRBJ2-3; D not resolved. CDR3 size: 13 residues. In germline, CDR1 is MGHRA, CDR2 YSYEKL. V gave up 6 bases and J gave up 0 bases, with 7 bases separating them. The chain's CDR3 is CASRRKSTDTQYF. The CDR3 DNA sequence: TGCGCCAGCAGGAGAAAAAGCACAGATACGCAGTATTTT.

A few counts support this clonotype. The chain has TRBV7-6 and TRBJ1-4; D is perhaps TRBD1 (6 bases). Deletions cut 5 bases from V and 8 bases from J, with 21 bases between. This CDR3 has 16 residues. Germline values: CDR1 SGHVS, CDR2 FNYEAQ. The CDR3 is CASSPRSGTFPEKLFF. As DNA, the CDR3 is TGTGCCAGCAGCCCTCGCTCAGGGACATTTCCCGAAAAACTGTTTTTT.

The chain couples TRBV4-1 to TRBJ2-3; TRBD1 or TRBD2 may be the D gene (5 bases each). There are 15 residues in the CDR3. In germline, CDR1 is MGHRA, CDR2 YSYEKL. V was shortened by 4 bases and J by 5 bases, with 16 bases between the two germline ends. Here the CDR3 reads CASSPVGASGDTQYF. In DNA, the CDR3 is TGCGCCAGCAGCCCGGTCGGGGCGTCCGGAGATACGCAGTATTTT.

This clonotype was counted at least ten times. The rearrangement joins TRBV27 to TRBJ2-7, with 8 bases fitting TRBD2. V trimming: 4 bases; J trimming: 4 bases; junction bases outside the gene matches: 9. The CDR3 totals 15 residues. Germline CDR1 reads MNHEY; CDR2 reads SMNVEV (reference sequence). The CDR3 DNA is TGTGCCAGCAGTTCTTCCACTAGCGGAGCTTACGAGCAGTACTTC. Its translation is CASSSSTSGAYEQYF.

The chain uses TRBV19 and TRBJ2-3; no clear D gene. This CDR3 region has 14 residues. V lost 5 bases and J 4 bases, leaving 13 bases between the germline ends. Germline CDR1 and CDR2: LNHDA and SQIVND (reference sequence). The CDR3 nucleotides are TGTGCCAGTAGTGAGCAGGATTGGGCAGATACGCAGTATTTT. The encoded protein is CASSEQDWADTQYF. The complete variable domain, with remaining parts taken from reference TRBV19 and TRBJ2-3, reads DGGITQSPKYLFRKEGQNVTLSCEQNLNHDAMYWYRQDPGQGLRLIYYSQIVNDFQKGDIAEGYSVSREKKESFPLTVTSAQKNPTAFYLCASSEQDWADTQYFGPGTRLTVL.

This clonotype appeared many times. The chain links TRBV4-1 to TRBJ1-1, with D hard to call. This CDR3 comprises 14 residues. Trimming pared 6 bases from V and 2 bases from J, leaving 13 bases between. Germline assignment: CDR1 MGHRA and CDR2 YSYEKL. As DNA, the CDR3 is TGCGCCAGCAGTCCAACGTTCGAAAACACTGAAGCTTTCTTT. Its protein is CASSPTFENTEAFF.

The rearrangement joins TRBV2 to TRBJ2-3; 13 nucleotides agree with TRBD2. CDR1 is SNHLY and CDR2 is FYNNEI in the germline V gene. J lost 2 bases, V lost 7 bases, and 3 bases had no gene match. The CDR3 sequence is 15 residues long. This CDR3 is CASKTSGRSTDTQYF. The CDR3 nucleotides read TGTGCCAGCAAGACTAGCGGGAGGTCCACAGATACGCAGTATTTT.

The chain has TRBV5-1 and TRBJ1-1; D may be TRBD1 (6 bases). The germline CDR1 and CDR2 sequences are SGHRS and YFSETQ. V lost 2 bases, J lost 4 bases, and 18 bases lay in between. This CDR3 spans 16 amino acids. CDR3 region: CASSLVRGAGGTEAFF. The CDR3, as DNA: TGCGCCAGCAGCTTAGTTCGGGGGGCCGGTGGCACTGAAGCTTTCTTT.